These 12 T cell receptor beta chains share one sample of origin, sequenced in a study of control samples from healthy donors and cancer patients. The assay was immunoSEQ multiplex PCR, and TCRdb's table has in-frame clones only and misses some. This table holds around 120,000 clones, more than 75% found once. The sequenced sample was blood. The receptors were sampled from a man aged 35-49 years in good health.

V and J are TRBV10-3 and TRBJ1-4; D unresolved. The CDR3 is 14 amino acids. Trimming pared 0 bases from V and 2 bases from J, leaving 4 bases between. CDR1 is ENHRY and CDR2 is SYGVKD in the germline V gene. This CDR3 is CAISESGTNEKLFF. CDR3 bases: TGTGCCATCAGTGAGTCGGGGACTAATGAAAAACTGTTTTTT.

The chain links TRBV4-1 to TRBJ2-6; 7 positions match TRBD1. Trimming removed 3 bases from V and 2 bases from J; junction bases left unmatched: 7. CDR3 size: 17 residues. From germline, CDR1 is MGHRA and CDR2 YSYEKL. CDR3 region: CASSQGPGTAGANVLTF. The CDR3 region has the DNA TGCGCCAGCAGCCAGGGGCCCGGGACAGCTGGGGCCAACGTCCTGACTTTC.

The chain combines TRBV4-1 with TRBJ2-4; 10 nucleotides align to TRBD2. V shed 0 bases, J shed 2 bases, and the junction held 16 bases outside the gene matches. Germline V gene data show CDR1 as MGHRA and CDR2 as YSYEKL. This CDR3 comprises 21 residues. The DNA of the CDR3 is TGCGCCAGCAGCCAAGACCTTGTCCCTAGCGGGGGCGGTTCCCCCAAAAACATTCAGTACTTC. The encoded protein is CASSQDLVPSGGGSPKNIQYF.

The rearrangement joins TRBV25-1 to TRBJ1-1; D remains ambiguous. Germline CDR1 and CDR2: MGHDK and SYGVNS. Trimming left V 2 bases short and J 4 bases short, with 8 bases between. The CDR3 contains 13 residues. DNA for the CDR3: TGTGCCAGCAGTGAAGGAGCACGCACTGAAGCTTTCTTT. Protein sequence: CASSEGARTEAFF. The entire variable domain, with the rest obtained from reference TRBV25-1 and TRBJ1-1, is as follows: EADIYQTPRYLVIGTGKKITLECSQTMGHDKMYWYQQDPGMELHLIHYSYGVNSTEKGDLSSESTVSRIRTEHFPLTLESARPSHTSQYLCASSEGARTEAFFGQGTRLTVV.

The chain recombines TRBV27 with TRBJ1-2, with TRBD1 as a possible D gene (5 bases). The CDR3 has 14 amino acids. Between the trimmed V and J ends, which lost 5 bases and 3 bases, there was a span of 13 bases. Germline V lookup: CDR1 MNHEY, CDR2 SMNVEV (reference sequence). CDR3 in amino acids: CASSPMAGYYGYTF. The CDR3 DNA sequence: TGTGCCAGCAGTCCCATGGCAGGGTACTATGGCTACACCTTC.

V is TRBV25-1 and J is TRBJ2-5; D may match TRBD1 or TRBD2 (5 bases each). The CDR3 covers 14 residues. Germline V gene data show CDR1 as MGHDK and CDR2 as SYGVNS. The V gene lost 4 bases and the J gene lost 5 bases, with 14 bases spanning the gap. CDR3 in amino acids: CASSVGALGETQYF. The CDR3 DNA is TGTGCCAGCAGTGTCGGGGCCCTCGGGGAGACCCAGTACTTC.

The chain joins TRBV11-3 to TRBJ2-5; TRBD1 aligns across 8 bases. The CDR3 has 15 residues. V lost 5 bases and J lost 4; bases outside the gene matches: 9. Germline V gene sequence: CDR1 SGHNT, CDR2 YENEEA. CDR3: CASSGRTGFGETQYF. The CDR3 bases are TGTGCCAGCAGCGGCCGGACAGGGTTCGGAGAGACCCAGTACTTC.

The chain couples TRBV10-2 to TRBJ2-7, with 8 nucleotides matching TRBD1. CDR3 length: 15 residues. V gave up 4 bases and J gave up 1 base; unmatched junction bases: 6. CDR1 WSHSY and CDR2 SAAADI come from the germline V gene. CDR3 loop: CASSGPGQASYEQYF. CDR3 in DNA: TGCGCCAGCAGTGGTCCGGGACAGGCATCCTACGAGCAGTACTTC.

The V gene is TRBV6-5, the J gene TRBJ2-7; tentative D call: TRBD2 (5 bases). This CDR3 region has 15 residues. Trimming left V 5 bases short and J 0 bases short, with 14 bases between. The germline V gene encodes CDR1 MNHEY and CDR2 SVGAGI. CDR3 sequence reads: CASSPDGGSSYEQYF. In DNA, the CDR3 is TGTGCCAGCAGTCCCGACGGTGGGAGCTCCTACGAGCAGTACTTC.

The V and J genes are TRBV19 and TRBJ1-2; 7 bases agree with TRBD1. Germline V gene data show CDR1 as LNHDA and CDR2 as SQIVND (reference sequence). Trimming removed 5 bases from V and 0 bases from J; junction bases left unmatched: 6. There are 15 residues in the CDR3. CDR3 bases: TGTGCCAGTAGTCTTGACAGGGTGACTAACTATGGCTACACCTTC. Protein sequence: CASSLDRVTNYGYTF.

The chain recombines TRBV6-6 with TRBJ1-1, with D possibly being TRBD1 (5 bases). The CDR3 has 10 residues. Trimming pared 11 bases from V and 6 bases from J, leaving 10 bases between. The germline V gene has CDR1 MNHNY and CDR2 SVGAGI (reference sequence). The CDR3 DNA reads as TGTGCCTCGAGGGGTCCTGAAGCTTTCTTT. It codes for CASRGPEAFF.

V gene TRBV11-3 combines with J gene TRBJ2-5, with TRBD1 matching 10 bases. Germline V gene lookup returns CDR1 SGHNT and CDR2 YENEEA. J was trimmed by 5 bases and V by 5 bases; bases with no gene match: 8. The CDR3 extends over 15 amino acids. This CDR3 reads CASSTGTGAGETQYF. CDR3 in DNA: TGTGCCAGCAGCACCGGGACAGGGGCGGGTGAGACCCAGTACTTC.